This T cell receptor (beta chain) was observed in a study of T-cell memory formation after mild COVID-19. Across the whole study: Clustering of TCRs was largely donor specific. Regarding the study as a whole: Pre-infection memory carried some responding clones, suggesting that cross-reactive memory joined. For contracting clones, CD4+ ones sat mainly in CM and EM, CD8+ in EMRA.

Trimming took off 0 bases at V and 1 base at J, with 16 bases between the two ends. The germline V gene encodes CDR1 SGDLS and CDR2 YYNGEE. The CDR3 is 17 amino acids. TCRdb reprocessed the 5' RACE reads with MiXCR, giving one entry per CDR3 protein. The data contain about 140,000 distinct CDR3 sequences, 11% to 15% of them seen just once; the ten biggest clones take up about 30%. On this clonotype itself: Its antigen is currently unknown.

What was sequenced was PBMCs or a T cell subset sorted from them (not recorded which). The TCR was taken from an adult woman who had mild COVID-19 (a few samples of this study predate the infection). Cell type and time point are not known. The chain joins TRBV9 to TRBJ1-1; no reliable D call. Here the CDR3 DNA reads TGTGCCAGCAGCGTAGGTGGCGGGATCGGGCCGAACACTGAAGCTTTCTTT. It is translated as CASSVGGGIGPNTEAFF.